This is a list of T cell receptor beta chains from one sample in a study of T cells in tuberculosis. Clones were read by immunoSEQ multiplex PCR, and TCRdb kept only the in-frame ones, dropping some. The sample yields some 31,000 clones, about nine tenths seen once. The sequencing input was PBMCs. Receptors originate from a donor aged 10-35 years with latent tuberculosis or without tuberculosis infection. The CDR3 runs from the conserved cysteine through the conserved F or W. Rows may omit the clone size; those that give it use once, few, many or a size class.

size,V,J,CDR3
NA,TRBV7-8,TRBJ1-4,CASSLARVISSEKLFF
NA,TRBV6-8,TRBJ2-7,CASRTDHPYEQYF
NA,TRBV18,TRBJ2-3,CASSPRTSGSVSTDTQYF
NA,TRBV29-1,TRBJ1-2,CSVVHHVTDNYGYTF
NA,TRBV19,TRBJ1-1,CASSIHRNTEAFF
NA,TRBV7-8,TRBJ2-7,CASSPRLAGVAEQYF
once,TRBV6-6,TRBJ2-2,CASSYSGGAFGGELFF
few,TRBV7-2,TRBJ2-7,CASSPAMGLSYEQYF
NA,TRBV7-9,TRBJ2-5,CASSLYEQQETQYF
once,TRBV14,TRBJ2-6,CASSQSVRSLGANVLTF
NA,TRBV6-1,TRBJ2-7,CASNDRVTYEQYF
NA,TRBV2,TRBJ1-5,CASSPGQGLGSNQPQHF
once,TRBV30,TRBJ2-1,CAWSNTGGARNEQFF
NA,TRBV12-5,TRBJ1-2,CASAQGIYGYTF
NA,TRBV7-6,TRBJ1-1,CASSYGRQGVTEAFF
NA,TRBV21-1,TRBJ1-2,CASSIGLRYGYTF
once,TRBV5-6,TRBJ1-4,CASSLDLESFNEKLFF
NA,TRBV15,TRBJ1-5,CATSGVGRNQPQHF
NA,TRBV30,TRBJ1-5,CAWSGSGAYRQPQHF
NA,TRBV6-4,TRBJ1-2,CASSDGRGRDYGYTF
NA,TRBV13,TRBJ2-2,CASSSTGAGELFF
NA,TRBV18,TRBJ2-1,CASSPPSGGFYNEQFF